This T cell receptor (beta chain) is from a study of blood T cell repertoires in COVID-19 (dated by TCRdb to 2020 to 2021). For the study in its entirety: Samples covering the acute and convalescent phases of COVID-19 were provided by collaborators in the United States, Italy and Spain. The material from the prospective study consisted of cDNA or gDNA derived from T cells, B-cell-depleted T cells, or PBMCs. Deeply sampled blood TCRbeta repertoires from subjects exposed to, actively infected with, or recovered from COVID-19 were included in the dataset. The repertoires were made available in a free public database intended to serve as a resource for research on the immune response to SARS-CoV-2. The samples were drawn from the first 160 participants of the ongoing ImmuneRACE study and from 1,254 subjects provided by 6 global collaborators. The sample metadata nearly always contained a de-identified subject ID, COVID-19 status, age in years and sex. Where HLA class I and class II types were available, the types were taken from metadata supplied by the sample provider, not from assay-based typing.

Enrolling through a virtual design, the prospective study's participants ranged in age from roughly 18 to 89 years and lived across 24 United States geographic areas. In the prospective study, cohorts were assigned on the basis of participant-reported clinical history obtained from a screening survey and a study questionnaire. For ImmuneRACE Cohort 3, a participant was defined as recovered based on two consecutive negative NP/OP PCR tests, clearance by a healthcare professional, or resolution of symptoms. Mobile phlebotomists in the prospective study collected whole blood, serum and a nasopharyngeal or oropharyngeal swab from every participant. Over a roughly two-month period, participants in the prospective study had the option of providing additional blood draws and questionnaires. Before DNA extraction, prospective study blood samples were shipped either frozen or at room temperature. The immunoSEQ Assay, a bias-controlled multiplex PCR, was used to amplify TCRbeta CDR3 regions from genomic DNA. The paper's data handling went like this. Nucleated cell counts per sample were estimated from amplification of reference gene primers within the assay. To quantify the absolute abundance of each unique TCRbeta CDR3 rearrangement, sequence reads were collapsed and filtered. For each sample, productive Simpson clonality was calculated as the square root of Simpson's diversity index over productive rearrangements. The table comes from immuneACCESS by way of TCRdb, which keeps in-frame sequences with V and J called. Part of the clones is missing from these tables; in studies checked, under half for an unresolved V gene and the rest for unknown reasons. V and J calls and clone size are given by that table; D and trimming were obtained from the DNA. For this sample there are some 130,000 clones; around nine tenths appear just once. The leading ten clones occupy 2.3% of the sample.

Taken from the germline V gene (reference sequence), the CDR1 and CDR2 loops are GTSNPN and SVGIG. V and J are truncated by 2 bases and 1 base respectively, leaving an intervening sequence of 14 bases. Inclusive of the bounding cysteine and phenylalanine, the CDR3 is 16 residues long. CDR3 DNA is the only sequence kept; it has 48 bases, read in frame from the first base. Concerning this clone itself: The specificity of this receptor is unknown. The record has no base qualities; no much larger clone is one base away.

The investigation overall reported the following: The quantity of clinical and demographic metadata differed by source and by participant and was supplied without curation.

The rearranged segments are TRBV30 and TRBJ2-2; TRBD1 could be the D gene, as 6 bases match. The receptor's source is a woman between 45 and 60 years old who had recovered from COVID-19. Specimen: PBMCs or T cells enriched from blood (not recorded which). The nucleotide sequence is given as TGTGCCTGGAGTTATCGAGGCAGGGGGAACACCGGGGAGCTGTTTTTT. The resulting protein is CAWSYRGRGNTGELFF.